This entry features one T cell receptor beta chain sequence. This sample is drawn from a study of blood T cell repertoires in COVID-19. Overall study: Spain, Italy and the United States supplied samples that represented acute and convalescent COVID-19.

The protocol was immunoSEQ multiplex PCR, while the TCRdb copy is restricted to in-frame clones and leaves out a portion. Counted here are 150,000 to 200,000 clones, about 82% occurring once; the ten biggest clones make up under 0.95%. Sequencing input: peripheral blood. The clonotype originates from a man aged 60 to 75 with COVID-19, enrolled during active disease.

In DNA, the CDR3 is TGTGCCAGCAGGAGGGGCGGGGACACCGGGGAGCTGTTTTTT. It codes for CASRRGGDTGELFF. The V and J genes are TRBV9 and TRBJ2-2, with D possibly being TRBD2 (6 bases). The CDR3 is made up of 14 amino acids. V lost 5 bases and J lost 3, with 11 bases in between. CDR1 is SGDLS, CDR2 YYNGEE, per germline.